A single sample is the source of the 8 T cell receptor beta chains below, sequenced in a study of blood T cell repertoires in COVID-19. Clones were read by immunoSEQ multiplex PCR, and TCRdb kept only the in-frame ones, dropping some. The profile shows around 20,000 clones, roughly 86% of them singletons. The specimen sequenced was peripheral blood. The receptor source for this set is a man between 65 and 80 years old with acute or convalescent COVID-19.

The chain joins TRBV12-3 or TRBV12-4 to TRBJ1-2; TRBD1 might be the D (6 bases). With 11 bases removed from V and 2 bases from J, the gap between germline ends came to 15 bases. The CDR3 has 13 amino acids. CDR3 sequence: CAQGPGGNYGYTF. The CDR3, as DNA: TGTGCCCAAGGTCCGGGGGGCAACTATGGCTACACCTTC.

This clone has more than one count but fewer than ten. The CDR3 reads CASSPSGTALNTEAFF. The CDR3 bases are TGTGCCAGCAGCCCATCCGGGACAGCCCTGAACACTGAAGCTTTCTTT. The chain combines TRBV7-3 with TRBJ1-1; 7 bases are a match to TRBD1. CDR1 SGHTA and CDR2 FQGTGA come from the germline V gene. The CDR3 sequence is 16 residues long. Trimming removed 5 bases from V and 0 bases from J; junction bases left unmatched: 9.

The chain links TRBV24-1 to TRBJ2-2; 9 nucleotides match TRBD1. This CDR3 spans 16 amino acids. Germline loops: CDR1 KGHDR, CDR2 SFDVKD. J lost 7 bases, V lost 3 bases, and 8 bases had no gene match. CDR3: CATSDPGTGRIGELFF. DNA of the CDR3: TGTGCCACCAGTGATCCCGGGACAGGGAGGATCGGGGAGCTGTTTTTT.

This clone was recorded only once. The gene calls are TRBV11-2 and TRBJ2-3; D might be TRBD1 (5 bases). V shed 2 bases and J shed 3 bases, with 15 bases lying between them. This CDR3 region has 16 residues. The germline gives CDR1 SGHAT, CDR2 FQNNGV. The CDR3 DNA follows: TGTGCCAGCAGCTTAATTGGACACTCCCCGACAGATACGCAGTATTTT. This translates into CASSLIGHSPTDTQYF.

This chain links TRBV5-1 with TRBJ1-1, with TRBD1 matching over 7 bases. Germline V gene sequence: CDR1 SGHRS, CDR2 YFSETQ. The CDR3 totals 15 residues. Germline trimming cut 6 bases from V and 1 base from J; bases unmatched to any gene: 9. The CDR3 here is CASTPSDRPNTEAFF. The CDR3 nucleotides are TGCGCCAGCACCCCATCGGACAGGCCGAACACTGAAGCTTTCTTT.

This chain links TRBV6-5 with TRBJ2-2; 10 positions agree with TRBD1. The CDR3 has 15 residues. The V and J ends lost 8 bases and 1 base, in that order; junction bases with no gene match: 4. The germline V gene has CDR1 MNHEY and CDR2 SVGAGI. The CDR3, as DNA: TGTGCCAGCGGGGGGACAGGGGTGAACACCGGGGAGCTGTTTTTT. It is translated as CASGGTGVNTGELFF.

The CDR3 loop reads CASSGRTSPETQYF. In nucleotides, the CDR3 is TGTGCCAGCAGCGGTCGGACTAGTCCGGAGACCCAGTACTTC. This sequence joins TRBV7-8 and TRBJ2-5; the match to TRBD2 covers 7 bases. The junction had 8 bases not matched to a gene; V was cut back by 5 bases and J by 5 bases. Germline V gives CDR1 SGHVS, CDR2 FQNEAQ. The CDR3 is made up of 14 amino acids. The variable domain in full, completed from reference TRBV7-8 and TRBJ2-5, reads GAGVSQSPRYKVAKRGQDVALRCDPISGHVSLFWYQQALGQGPEFLTYFQNEAQLDKSGLPSDRFFAERPEGSVSTLKIQRTQQEDSAVYLCASSGRTSPETQYFGPGTRLLVL.

The chain joins TRBV6-2 or TRBV6-3 to TRBJ2-5; TRBD2 matches at 9 bases. The CDR3 is 15 amino acids. Per the germline V gene, CDR1 is MNHEY and CDR2 is SVGEGT. The ends lost 5 bases at V and 3 bases at J; junction bases unmatched: 7. In DNA, the CDR3 is TGTGCCAGCAGTCGAGTGGGACTAGCCGAAGAGACCCAGTACTTC. It translates to CASSRVGLAEETQYF.